The 11 T cell receptor beta chains below all came from one sample that was sequenced in a study of Tregs in tolerant kidney transplant recipients. Method: immunoSEQ multiplex PCR; TCRdb's copy keeps in-frame clones and lacks some. The repertoire table contains about 48,000 clones. Here the sequenced sample was CD4+ T cells from blood, taken before the transplant. The receptors were gathered from a human donor who received a combined kidney and bone marrow transplant.

To note about this clone: The missing CDR3 end, 3 residues past where the read stops, is filled in from the germline J gene. This sequence joins TRBV5-6 and TRBJ2-1; 9 bases line up with TRBD2. The CDR3 loop spans 14 amino acids. Losses at the gene ends were 5 bases for V and 2 bases for J; bases not matched to a gene: 2. Germline V gives CDR1 SGHDT, CDR2 YYEEEE. Here the CDR3 reads CASRTSGPYNEQFF. The CDR3 bases that were read are TGTGCCAGCAGGACTAGCGGACCCTACAATGAG.

For this clone: Coverage ceases 3 residues before the CDR3 finishes, and the germline J gene fills in the end. This chain connects TRBV20-1 to TRBJ2-7; TRBD2 matches at 8 bases. CDR3 size: 15 residues. The germline V gene has CDR1 DFQATT and CDR2 SNEGSKA (reference sequence). V shed 6 bases and J 0 bases; nucleotides not matched to a gene: 10. CDR3: CSAGSAGALSYEQYF. Incomplete CDR3 DNA: TGCAGTGCCGGGTCAGCGGGAGCCCTCTCCTACGAG.

As regards this clone: The missing CDR3 end, 3 residues past where the read stops, is filled in from the germline J gene. The chain employs TRBV2 and TRBJ2-3; the D gene is possibly TRBD2 (6 bases). V was trimmed by 7 bases and J by 0 bases, leaving 14 bases between them. Germline V gene sequence: CDR1 SNHLY, CDR2 FYNNEI. The CDR3 totals 15 residues. The CDR3: CASTEGGYSTDTQYF. The DNA read from the CDR3 is TGTGCCAGCACGGAGGGCGGGTACAGCACAGATACG.

On this clone itself: The read ends 3 residues shy of where the CDR3 ends; the end is completed using the germline J gene. This sequence joins TRBV5-1 and TRBJ2-7; unclear D gene. The CDR3 sequence is 14 residues long. CDR1 is SGHRS, CDR2 YFSETQ, per germline. The ends were cut back, 1 base at V and 5 bases at J, with 13 bases in the middle. Incomplete CDR3 DNA: TGCGCCAGCAGCTTGTGGGCCTTTTCCCACGAG. Translation gives CASSLWAFSHE. The full CDR3 reads CASSLWAFSHEQYF.

Comments on this clone: Read sequence stops 3 residues before the CDR3 end, and the germline J gene provides the missing end. V and J are TRBV10-3 and TRBJ2-3; D is uncertain. The CDR3 runs to 12 residues. From germline, CDR1 is ENHRY and CDR2 SYGVKD. V was pared by 3 bases and J by 5 bases, with 6 bases between. CDR3 protein: CAISDSGDTQYF. The CDR3 DNA, read in part, is TGTGCCATCAGTGACTCGGGAGATACG.

As to this clone: The CDR3 is cut off 3 residues early in the read; its end comes from the germline J gene. The chain is built from TRBV2 and TRBJ2-1; D unresolved. V lost 7 bases, J lost 5 bases, and 15 bases lay in between. The CDR3 length is 14 residues. Germline CDR1 is SNHLY and CDR2 is FYNNEI. CDR3 DNA, as far as it was read: TGTGCCAGCAAATTAGCTTGGTCTAACAATGAG. This encodes CASKLAWSNNE. The CDR3, in full, reads CASKLAWSNNEQFF.

Worth noting for this clone: The sequence runs out 3 residues before the end of the CDR3; the remainder is reconstructed from the germline J gene. This sequence joins TRBV7-6 and TRBJ2-1, with a possible D match to TRBD2 (6 bases). V lost 6 bases, J lost 8 bases, and 23 bases lay in between. The V gene's germline CDR1 is SGHVS and CDR2 FNYEAQ. The CDR3 covers 16 residues. Incomplete CDR3 DNA: TGTGCCAGCAGTCCACTAGACGGGACTTTGGGGGATGAG. This sequence encodes CASSPLDGTLGDE. The entire CDR3 protein reads CASSPLDGTLGDEQFF.

Of note for this clone: The CDR3 extends 3 residues past the end of the read, so its final part is completed from the germline J gene. The chain couples TRBV20-1 to TRBJ2-5, with TRBD2 as a possible D gene (6 bases). Deletions cut 5 bases from V and 5 bases from J, with 18 bases between. This CDR3 is built from 14 residues. The germline V gene encodes CDR1 DFQATT and CDR2 SNEGSKA (reference sequence). This CDR3 is CSAHSSGFQETQYF. The covered CDR3 bases are TGCAGTGCTCACTCCAGCGGGTTCCAGGAGACC.

On this clone: The read ends 3 residues shy of where the CDR3 ends; the end is completed using the germline J gene. This chain uses TRBV5-1 with TRBJ2-3, with 7 bases lining up with TRBD2. Germline loops: CDR1 SGHRS, CDR2 YFSETQ. Losses at the gene ends were 5 bases for V and 3 bases for J; bases not matched to a gene: 3. This CDR3 spans 13 amino acids. The CDR3 loop reads CASRAGVTDTQYF. The covered CDR3 bases are TGCGCCAGCAGGGCGGGAGTAACAGATACG.

Concerning this clone: The read falls 3 residues short of the CDR3 end, and the missing part is taken from the germline J gene. J is TRBJ2-3 and V is TRBV20-1; 10 bases align to TRBD2. The V gene end was trimmed by 4 bases and the J gene end by 2 bases; junction bases not matched to a gene: 6. Germline V gene sequence: CDR1 DFQATT, CDR2 SNEGSKA (reference sequence). The length of the CDR3 is 15 residues. CDR3 in amino acids: CSATRTSGYTDTQYF. The CDR3 DNA, read in part, is TGCAGTGCTACGCGGACTAGCGGATACACAGATACG.

Turning to this clone: The sequenced fragment ends 3 residues before the CDR3 boundary, so the rest is inferred from the germline J gene. The chain uses TRBV20-1 and TRBJ1-4; D is undetermined. Trimming stripped 5 bases from V and 2 bases from J, with 15 bases between. The CDR3 is 15 residues long. Germline values: CDR1 DFQATT, CDR2 SNEGSKA (reference sequence). The covered CDR3 bases are TGCAGTGCTCCCCCGAAACAGCAGACTAATGAAAAA. It translates to CSAPPKQQTNEK. The CDR3 reads in full as CSAPPKQQTNEKLFF.